Ten or more counts support the clone carrying this T cell receptor beta chain. Its antigen is still unknown. This sample is drawn from a study of T-cell reconstitution after alpha-beta-depleted transplantation in children. Unique molecular identifiers were incorporated when the TCRbeta library was constructed. From the PCR reads, TCRdb called clonotypes with MiXCR, one entry per CDR3 protein. The sample lists hundreds of thousands of distinct CDR3 sequences, around 15% seen once, with 35% to 50% in the top ten. Whole-study results and caveats: By one year post-transplant, T-cell counts and diversity largely arose from T cells that were newly produced.

V lost 2 bases and J 6 bases, leaving 17 bases between the germline ends. Per the germline V gene, CDR1 is MDHEN and CDR2 is SYDVKM. The CDR3 is 16 amino acids. The sample consisted of PBMCs, mostly from graft donor cells, taken 360 days after TCRalphabeta/CD19-depleted stem cell transplant. The TCR comes from a male patient aged 2-10 years who had a stem cell transplant for acute lymphoblastic leukemia, so the T cells may come from the graft donor. The chain employs TRBV28 and TRBJ1-5; D possibly corresponds to TRBD1 (6 bases). CDR3 in DNA: TGTGCCAGCAGTTTACCGGGGACAAGGGGTTTTCAGCCCCAGCATTTT. Residues: CASSLPGTRGFQPQHF.